Following are 16 T cell receptor beta chains from one sample sequenced in a study of graft-versus-host responses after intestinal transplantation. Using immunoSEQ multiplex PCR, the repertoire was profiled, and TCRdb retains in-frame clones only, with some absent. The sample yields some 5,600 clones, about a quarter seen once. Here the sequenced sample was alloreactive CD4+ T cells from a mixed lymphocyte reaction culture, taken before transplantation. The subset denotes: CFSE-low proliferating T cells sorted from roughly 6-day pre-transplant mixed lymphocyte reaction (GvH or HvG direction). The receptors shown here come from a human patient who was an organ donor for intestinal transplantation.

There are a few counts of this clone. The chain carries TRBV7-2 and TRBJ1-6; D possibly corresponds to TRBD1 (6 bases). The V and J ends lost 0 bases and 5 bases respectively, with 8 bases between them. CDR1 and CDR2 (germline): SGHTA, FQGNSA. The CDR3 extends over 15 amino acids. CDR3 in amino acids: CASSLAGHDNSPLHF. The CDR3 DNA sequence: TGTGCCAGCAGCTTAGCGGGACATGATAATTCACCCCTCCACTTT.

This clone was counted between two and nine times. The chain employs TRBV5-4 and TRBJ1-2, with a possible D match to TRBD1 (5 bases). This CDR3 is 12 amino acids long. Trimming left V 1 base short and J 4 bases short, with 5 bases between. Germline V gene lookup returns CDR1 SGHNT and CDR2 YYREEE (reference sequence). The CDR3 DNA reads as TGTGCCAGCAGCTTGAGGGGCTATGGCTACACCTTC. Translating gives CASSLRGYGYTF.

The chain has TRBV19 and TRBJ2-7; 8 nucleotides line up with TRBD1. This CDR3 contains 14 residues. Germline V gene sequence: CDR1 LNHDA, CDR2 SQIVND (reference sequence). After removal of 6 bases from V and 2 bases from J, the junction contained 6 bases not matched to a gene. The CDR3 spells CASSAGTGAYEQYF. DNA for the CDR3: TGTGCCAGTAGCGCCGGGACAGGAGCCTACGAGCAGTACTTC.

In its sample, this clone ranks as medium-sized. The chain recombines TRBV7-6 with TRBJ1-1; 7 bases are shared with TRBD1. Germline V gives CDR1 SGHVS, CDR2 FNYEAQ. CDR3 size: 14 residues. Trimming took 2 bases from V and 6 from J; bases not matched to a gene: 6. As DNA, the CDR3 is TGTGCCAGCAGCTTAACTGTCCAGGGGGCTGAAGCTTTCTTT. Residues: CASSLTVQGAEAFF. Complete variable domain (other parts from reference TRBV7-6 and TRBJ1-1): GAGVSQSPRYKVTKRGQDVALRCDPISGHVSLYWYRQALGQGPEFLTYFNYEAQQDKSGLPNDRFSAERPEGSISTLTIQRTEQRDSAMYRCASSLTVQGAEAFFGQGTRLTVV.

This chain connects TRBV2 to TRBJ2-1; 9 nucleotides match TRBD2. Germline V lookup: CDR1 SNHLY, CDR2 FYNNEI. The CDR3 is 15 residues long. The V gene end was trimmed by 8 bases and the J gene end by 3 bases; junction bases not matched to a gene: 8. As DNA, the CDR3 is TGTGCCAGCGATTTAGCGGGGGACATCTACAATGAGCAGTTCTTC. Residues: CASDLAGDIYNEQFF.

The chain couples TRBV2 to TRBJ1-1; TRBD1 is a possible D gene (6 bases). The V end was cut by 3 bases, the J end by 5 bases, with 13 bases between. Germline V CDR1 and CDR2: SNHLY, FYNNEI. The CDR3 extends over 14 amino acids. The CDR3 spells CASSDTGMRTEAFF. In DNA, the CDR3 is TGTGCCAGCAGTGATACAGGGATGAGAACTGAAGCTTTCTTT.

This clone is medium-sized within its sample. This chain joins TRBV2 and TRBJ2-2, with 7 nucleotides matching TRBD2. Per germline, CDR1 SNHLY and CDR2 FYNNEI. This CDR3 region has 15 residues. Unmatched junction bases numbered 6, after V lost 4 bases and J lost 4 bases. Here the CDR3 DNA reads TGTGCCAGCAGTGGGGCGGGAGTCCCCACCGGGGAGCTGTTTTTT. It specifies CASSGAGVPTGELFF.

This chain uses TRBV5-4 with TRBJ1-2, with D possibly being TRBD1 (5 bases). Germline V CDR1 and CDR2: SGHNT, YYREEE (reference sequence). The CDR3 contains 18 residues. The V gene lost 4 bases and the J gene lost 4 bases, with 26 bases spanning the gap. This CDR3 reads CASSQDINRGLGGYGYTF. The CDR3, as DNA: TGTGCCAGCAGCCAAGATATAAACCGGGGCCTCGGGGGCTATGGCTACACCTTC.

The J gene is TRBJ1-2, the V gene TRBV7-6; TRBD1 is a possible D gene (6 bases). Looked up from germline, CDR1 is SGHVS and CDR2 is FNYEAQ. CDR3 length: 18 amino acids. The V end was cut by 2 bases, the J end by 2 bases, with 21 bases between. The CDR3 sequence is CASSLRPGQYLMNYGYTF. The CDR3 DNA follows: TGTGCCAGCAGCTTAAGACCGGGACAATACTTGATGAACTATGGCTACACCTTC.

This clone counts as medium-sized. The chain combines TRBV6-5 with TRBJ2-7; maybe TRBD2 (5 bases). CDR1 is MNHEY, CDR2 SVGAGI, per germline. The CDR3 contains 13 residues. V lost 7 bases and J lost 7, with 17 bases in between. In nucleotides, the CDR3 is TGTGCCAGCAACCAAAGGGAGAACCGTGAGCAGTACTTC. Its translation is CASNQRENREQYF.

By sample fraction, this clone is large (0.1 to 1%). The chain recombines TRBV10-3 with TRBJ1-2; no reliable D call. Per the germline V gene, CDR1 is ENHRY and CDR2 is SYGVKD. The CDR3 runs to 12 residues. Trimming stripped 3 bases from V and 1 base from J, with 3 bases between. CDR3 coding DNA: TGTGCCATCAGTGACAGTAACTATGGCTACACCTTC. Translating gives CAISDSNYGYTF.

This clone has only a few counts. The chain carries TRBV5-1 and TRBJ2-2, with 8 bases identical to TRBD1. The CDR3 is made up of 16 amino acids. V trimming: 0 bases; J trimming: 2 bases; junction bases outside the gene matches: 3. Germline values: CDR1 SGHRS, CDR2 YFSETQ. CDR3 residues: CASSLGDRINTGELFF. In nucleotides, the CDR3 is TGCGCCAGCAGCTTGGGGGACAGGATAAACACCGGGGAGCTGTTTTTT.

This clone occurred a few times. The chain is built from TRBV5-6 and TRBJ2-7, with 9 bases lining up with TRBD2. The CDR3 is made up of 15 amino acids. Germline V lookup: CDR1 SGHDT, CDR2 YYEEEE. J lost 6 bases, V lost 4 bases, and 11 bases had no gene match. The CDR3 DNA reads TGTGCCAGCAGCCTGTTAGCGGGAGTTATCTCCGAGCAGTACTTC. Translated, it gives CASSLLAGVISEQYF.

The chain is built from TRBV7-7 and TRBJ2-5, with TRBD1 identical over 9 bases. The CDR3 spans 15 residues. Germline V gene data show CDR1 as SSHAT and CDR2 as FNYEAQ (reference sequence). Trimming cost V 5 bases and J 4 bases; bases outside gene matches: 8. CDR3 region: CASSGTGFGVETQYF. CDR3 in DNA: TGTGCCAGCAGCGGGACAGGGTTTGGGGTAGAGACCCAGTACTTC.

This clone was counted many times. The rearrangement links TRBV5-1 to TRBJ2-3, with TRBD2 matching over 15 bases. Losses at the gene ends were 4 bases for V and 5 bases for J; bases not matched to a gene: 8. Germline CDR1 reads SGHRS; CDR2 reads YFSETQ. The CDR3 extends over 17 amino acids. In nucleotides, the CDR3 is TGCGCCAGCAGCCTTCCGGGACTAGCGGGAGGAGGAGATACGCAGTATTTT. Amino acids: CASSLPGLAGGGDTQYF.

The CDR3 loop reads CASSWTAQPNTEAFF. The CDR3 bases are TGCGCCAGCAGCTGGACAGCTCAACCGAACACTGAAGCTTTCTTT. The chain is built from TRBV5-1 and TRBJ1-1, with D maybe TRBD1 (6 bases). CDR1 is SGHRS, CDR2 YFSETQ, per germline. Trimming stripped 3 bases from V and 1 base from J, with 13 bases between. The CDR3 is 15 amino acids.